This TCR beta chain was identified during a study of shared clonotypes between healthy human individuals. Points from the study as a whole: It was only blood that was sampled, and tissue repertoires likely differ.

The CDR3 has 15 amino acids. V lost 1 base to trimming and J lost 6 bases; unmatched junction nucleotides: 3. CDR1 is LNHNV and CDR2 is YYDKDF in the germline V gene (reference sequence). For this clone: Its antigen remains unidentified.

TCRdb keeps only in-frame clones here, not all; method: immunoSEQ multiplex PCR. The table records over a million clones, around 97% of them present only once. The chain carries TRBV15 and TRBJ2-7; TRBD2 matches 13 bases. The clonotype was recovered from a man younger than 45 in good health. Sequenced input: naive CD4+ T cells sorted from blood. Subset described: CD45RA+ positively selected. The CDR3 DNA is TGTGCCACCAGCAGAGGGACTAGCGGGAGTTCCGAGCAGTACTTC. Translated, it gives CATSRGTSGSSEQYF.